Below, 17 T cell receptor beta chains from the same sample are listed, as sequenced in a study of neurological immune-mediated disorders. TCRdb reprocessed the 5' RACE reads with MiXCR, giving one entry per CDR3 protein. The sample records 80,000 to 100,000 distinct CDR3 sequences, roughly 3.5% being singletons. The sample consisted of PBMCs. The receptors derive from a woman aged 50 to 60 with multiple sclerosis.

This clonotype was observed at least ten times. The chain joins TRBV7-2 to TRBJ1-2, with a tentative D call TRBD1 (5 bases). The germline V gene has CDR1 SGHTA and CDR2 FQGNSA. The CDR3 covers 14 residues. Trimming pared 2 bases from V and 8 bases from J, leaving 15 bases between. The CDR3 sequence: CASSLTGPLLGYTF. CDR3 DNA sequence: TGTGCCAGCAGCTTAACGGGACCGCTCCTAGGCTACACCTTC.

With regard to this clonotype: A much larger clone sits a single nucleotide away, making a read error possible. The chain couples TRBV7-2 to TRBJ2-3; D is unresolved. This CDR3 is built from 13 residues. V was trimmed by 6 bases and J by 9 bases, leaving 16 bases between them. Germline V CDR1 and CDR2: SGHTA, FQGNSA. The CDR3 bases are TGTGCCAGCAGAAAAGTGGGAAGTGAAACGCAGTATTTT. As protein: CASRKVGSETQYF.

This clonotype was seen repeatedly, ten times or more. The genes are TRBV12-3 or TRBV12-4 and TRBJ2-1; 10 bases fit TRBD2. V shed 7 bases and J 3 bases; nucleotides not matched to a gene: 6. This CDR3 is 15 amino acids long. Here the CDR3 DNA reads TGTGCCAGCAACGCACTAGCGGGGAACTACAATGAGCAGTTCTTC. This sequence encodes CASNALAGNYNEQFF.

This clonotype occurred many times. The chain joins TRBV5-1 to TRBJ2-5; D might be TRBD1 (6 bases). Between the trimmed V and J ends, which lost 4 bases and 2 bases, there was a span of 12 bases. CDR1 and CDR2 from the germline V gene are SGHRS and YFSETQ. CDR3 size: 14 residues. DNA for the CDR3: TGCGCCAGCAGCCTTCACAGGGCACAAGAGACCCAGTACTTC. Translating it yields CASSLHRAQETQYF. The full variable domain, rest sourced from reference TRBV5-1 and TRBJ2-5, is KAGVTQTPRYLIKTRGQQVTLSCSPISGHRSVSWYQQTPGQGLQFLFEYFSETQRNKGNFPGRFSGRQFSNSRSEMNVSTLELGDSALYLCASSLHRAQETQYFGPGTRLLVL.

This clonotype was counted ten times or more. The chain combines TRBV7-9 with TRBJ1-5; D uncertain. The CDR3 totals 13 residues. V was shortened by 5 bases and J by 4 bases, with 9 bases between the two germline ends. CDR1 and CDR2 (germline): SEHNR, FQNEAQ (reference sequence). CDR3 sequence (DNA): TGTGCCAGCAGCACGGGATTTAATCAGCCCCAGCATTTT. Translated, it gives CASSTGFNQPQHF.

The table lists this clonotype with many counts. The chain recombines TRBV6-5 with TRBJ2-6; no definite D call. The CDR3 totals 16 residues. Looked up from germline, CDR1 is MNHEY and CDR2 is SVGAGI. Between the trimmed V and J ends, which lost 4 bases and 0 bases, there was a span of 10 bases. The CDR3 DNA reads TGTGCCAGCAGTTCGCCCAGCAGCTCTGGGGCCAACGTCCTGACTTTC. Its protein is CASSSPSSSGANVLTF.

This clonotype has ten or more counts. The rearrangement links TRBV18 to TRBJ1-5, with D perhaps matching TRBD1 (5 bases). V lost 3 bases and J 7 bases, leaving 13 bases between the germline ends. This CDR3 contains 14 residues. Looked up from germline, CDR1 is KGHSH and CDR2 is LQKENI. The CDR3 nucleotides are TGTGCCAGCTCACCTTCAGGGACGGGGCAGCCCCAGCATTTT. Translating it yields CASSPSGTGQPQHF.

This clonotype was seen repeatedly, ten times or more. CDR3 bases: TGTGCCAGCAGCTTACAAAGCGGGGGTACAGATACGCAGTATTTT. This encodes CASSLQSGGTDTQYF. The genes are TRBV7-2 and TRBJ2-3; 8 positions agree with TRBD2. Trimming cost V 2 bases and J 3 bases; bases outside gene matches: 4. The CDR3 spans 15 residues. Per germline, CDR1 SGHTA and CDR2 FQGNSA.

This clonotype was recorded many times. The chain joins TRBV7-6 to TRBJ2-1; D might be TRBD1 (6 bases). CDR3 length equals 13 residues. Germline V gene lookup returns CDR1 SGHVS and CDR2 FNYEAQ. V shed 5 bases and J shed 6 bases, with 11 bases lying between them. CDR3 loop: CASSPSRGNEQFF. The CDR3 DNA reads as TGTGCCAGCAGCCCCTCCAGGGGCAATGAGCAGTTCTTC. Using reference TRBV7-6 and TRBJ2-1 for the parts outside the CDR3, the full variable domain is GAGVSQSPRYKVTKRGQDVALRCDPISGHVSLYWYRQALGQGPEFLTYFNYEAQQDKSGLPNDRFSAERPEGSISTLTIQRTEQRDSAMYRCASSPSRGNEQFFGPGTRLTVL.

This clonotype was observed at least ten times. The genes are TRBV20-1 and TRBJ1-2; no firm D call. The CDR3 sequence is 11 residues long. The V gene lost 6 bases and the J gene lost 5 bases, with 10 bases spanning the gap. The germline CDR1 and CDR2 sequences are DFQATT and SNEGSKA (reference sequence). CDR3 loop: CSAAPVYGYTF. The CDR3 region has the DNA TGCAGTGCAGCCCCGGTGTATGGCTACACCTTC.

The sample holds many counts of this clonotype. The CDR3 coding sequence is TGCGCCAGCAGCCAAGCTTTCGTCTTGGGGGGGCAGCCCCAGCATTTT. Its translation is CASSQAFVLGGQPQHF. This sequence joins TRBV4-3 and TRBJ1-5; weak D call: TRBD1 (5 bases). CDR1 and CDR2 from the germline V gene are LGHNA and YSLEER. Trimming cost V 1 base and J 7 bases, with 17 bases left between them. CDR3 length: 16 amino acids.

At least ten counts were recorded for this clonotype. Here the CDR3 reads CATSSDRGSEAFF. CDR3 bases: TGTGCCACCAGCAGCGACAGGGGTAGTGAAGCTTTCTTT. V is TRBV15 and J is TRBJ1-1; 8 nucleotides line up with TRBD1. The V gene end was trimmed by 3 bases and the J gene end by 7 bases; junction bases not matched to a gene: 4. Per the germline V gene, CDR1 is LNHNV and CDR2 is YYDKDF (reference sequence). This CDR3 is built from 13 residues.

This clonotype was recorded many times. J is TRBJ1-2 and V is TRBV28; D is unresolved. The CDR3 loop spans 11 amino acids. V lost 8 bases, J lost 7 bases, and 11 bases lay in between. The germline V gene has CDR1 MDHEN and CDR2 SYDVKM. CDR3 sequence: CASFGSGGYTF. CDR3 nucleotide sequence: TGTGCCAGCTTTGGATCGGGTGGCTACACCTTC.

There are many counts of this clonotype. The chain has TRBV7-2 and TRBJ2-2, with D possibly called TRBD1 or TRBD2 (5 bases each). Looked up from germline, CDR1 is SGHTA and CDR2 is FQGNSA. There are 14 residues in the CDR3. Trimming took 1 base from V and 6 from J, leaving 9 bases between them. The CDR3 here is CASSLGGSAGELFF. The CDR3 DNA follows: TGTGCCAGCAGCTTAGGGGGGTCCGCCGGGGAGCTGTTTTTT.

Ten or more counts support this clonotype. This rearrangement joins TRBV6-2 or TRBV6-3 to TRBJ2-3, with D unresolved. The CDR3 runs to 14 residues. From germline, CDR1 is MNHEY and CDR2 SVGEGT. Trimming cost V 0 bases and J 2 bases, with 6 bases left between them. The CDR3 loop reads CASSYSTPTDTQYF. The CDR3 DNA is TGTGCCAGCAGTTACTCGACCCCCACAGATACGCAGTATTTT.

In its sample, this clonotype was seen many times. V and J are TRBV7-9 and TRBJ2-3, with D unclear. Trimming removed 8 bases from V and 0 bases from J, with 15 bases in between. The germline V gene encodes CDR1 SEHNR and CDR2 FQNEAQ (reference sequence). This CDR3 has 15 amino acids. In nucleotides, the CDR3 is TGTGCCAGCCATAGGCCCGGTTCTAGCACAGATACGCAGTATTTT. Protein: CASHRPGSSTDTQYF.

This clonotype was observed many times. The chain uses TRBV7-9 and TRBJ1-1; D not certain. This CDR3 has 13 amino acids. Deletions cut 1 base from V and 5 bases from J, with 8 bases between. CDR1 and CDR2 from the germline V gene are SEHNR and FQNEAQ (reference sequence). The CDR3: CASSLEITTEAFF. The CDR3 nucleotides read TGTGCCAGCAGCTTAGAGATAACTACTGAAGCTTTCTTT.